This record covers a single TCR beta chain. The authors' processing: Reference gene primer amplification yielded estimated nucleated cell counts. Data came from immunoSEQ multiplex PCR; TCRdb stores just in-frame clones and leaves some out. V and J calls and clone size follow that table, whereas D and trimming were derived from the DNA. The table records around 200,000 clones, about 89% of them present only once. The data are from a study of blood T cell repertoires in COVID-19. As for the study in general: COVID-19 samples collected from the United States, Italy and Spain covered acute and convalescent phases.

This receptor was identified in a man between 65 and 80 years old with acute or convalescent COVID-19. The sequenced material came from peripheral blood.

CDR3 sequence reads: CASSIVVPGSAKGTGELFF. The CDR3 bases are TGTGCCAGTAGTATAGTGGTCCCGGGATCCGCCAAGGGCACCGGGGAGCTGTTTTTT. V is TRBV19 and J is TRBJ2-2, with TRBD2 as a possible D gene (5 bases). This CDR3 is 19 amino acids long. Trimming removed 1 base at V and 4 bases at J, with 22 bases between. The V gene's germline CDR1 is LNHDA and CDR2 SQIVND (reference sequence).